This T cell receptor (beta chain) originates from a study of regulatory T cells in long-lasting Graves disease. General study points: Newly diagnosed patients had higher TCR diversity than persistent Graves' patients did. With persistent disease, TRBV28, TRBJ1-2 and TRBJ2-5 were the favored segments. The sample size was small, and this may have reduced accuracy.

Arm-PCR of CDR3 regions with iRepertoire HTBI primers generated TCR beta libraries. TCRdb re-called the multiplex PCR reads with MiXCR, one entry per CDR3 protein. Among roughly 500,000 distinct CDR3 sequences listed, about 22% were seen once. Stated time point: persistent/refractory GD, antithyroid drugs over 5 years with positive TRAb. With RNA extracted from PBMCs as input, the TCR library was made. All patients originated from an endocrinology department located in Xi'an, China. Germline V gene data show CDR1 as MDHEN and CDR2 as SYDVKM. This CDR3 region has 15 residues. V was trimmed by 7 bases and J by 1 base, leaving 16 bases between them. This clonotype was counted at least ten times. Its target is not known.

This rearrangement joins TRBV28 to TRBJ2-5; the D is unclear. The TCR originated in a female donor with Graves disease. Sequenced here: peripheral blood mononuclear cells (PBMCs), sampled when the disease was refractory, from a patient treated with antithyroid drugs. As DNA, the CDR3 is TGTGCCAGCACCTCACGGGCGGATGGCCAAGAGACCCAGTACTTC. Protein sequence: CASTSRADGQETQYF.